This TCR beta chain was obtained from a study of blood T cell repertoires in COVID-19 (dated by TCRdb to the early 2020s). Study-level background: Samples from collaborators originated in the United States, Italy and Spain and spanned both the acute and convalescent phases of COVID-19. The prospective study material was composed of cDNA or gDNA derived from T cells, B-cell-depleted T cells, or PBMCs. Deeply sampled blood TCRbeta repertoires from subjects exposed to, actively infected with, or recovered from COVID-19 were included in the dataset. The repertoires were made available in a free public database intended to serve as a resource for research on the immune response to SARS-CoV-2. Samples were obtained from the ongoing ImmuneRACE study (first 160 participants) and from about 1,300 subjects provided by 6 global collaborators. A de-identified subject ID, COVID-19 status, age in years and sex were almost always included in the sample metadata. HLA class I and class II types, where available, came from metadata supplied by the sample provider rather than from assay-based typing. Here is what the overall study found, with its caveats: The quantity of clinical and demographic metadata differed by source and by participant and was supplied without curation.

Collaborating institutions collected whole blood in K2EDTA tubes following their own protocols. For TCRbeta analysis, collaborators shipped samples in one of three forms: frozen whole blood, isolated PBMCs, or DNA extracted from either of those sample types. The CDR3, cysteine through phenylalanine, is 15 amino acids long. Here the CDR3 DNA is all that survives: 45 bases in frame from base 1. Based on the germline V gene (reference sequence), the CDR1 and CDR2 sequences are LNHNV and YYDKDF. The junction shows trimming of 0 bases on V and 4 bases on J, and the gene matches do not reach 2 bases of it. A single count supports this clone. Its antigen remains undetermined. The input lacks base qualities; no much larger clone sits a single base away. The immunoSEQ Assay, a bias-controlled multiplex PCR, was used to amplify TCRbeta CDR3 regions from genomic DNA. As for the original processing: Within the assay, amplification of reference gene primers was used to estimate how many nucleated cells each sample contained. Sequence reads were collapsed and filtered to measure the absolute abundance of every unique TCRbeta CDR3 rearrangement. For each sample, productive Simpson clonality was calculated by taking the square root of Simpson's diversity index across productive rearrangements. This immuneACCESS table, as held by TCRdb, lists in-frame sequences with V and J called but not all clones. Of the missing ones, under half trace to an unresolved V gene in checked studies; the others have no known cause. V, J and clone size reflect that table, while D and trimming were determined from the DNA. The sample table contains roughly 70,000 clones; only one count was recorded for around three quarters of them. Jointly, the top ten make up about 16% of the sample.

This TCR came from a human donor in a cohort sampled during active COVID-19. The chain is assembled from TRBV15 and TRBJ1-4; the junction holds 7 bases that match TRBD1. The sequenced material came from peripheral blood. The CDR3 region reads CATSRERDSNEKLFF. The DNA sequence is as follows: TGTGCCACCAGCAGAGAAAGGGACAGTAATGAAAAACTGTTTTTT. The variable domain in full, with residues beyond the CDR3 obtained from the reference TRBV15 and TRBJ1-4 genes, is DAMVIQNPRYQVTQFGKPVTLSCSQTLNHNVMYWYQQKSSQAPKLLFHYYDKDFNNEADTPDNFQSRRPNTSFCFLDIRSPGLGDTAMYLCATSRERDSNEKLFFGSGTQLSVL.